The following is a T cell receptor (beta chain) sequence with its context. Its antigen remains unknown. A much more abundant neighbour one base away suggests this may be a read error. Since the CDR3 does not end with the conserved phenylalanine or tryptophan, this likely comes from a read error. The record originates from a study of blood T cells in healthy people across ages. Study-level findings and limits: Long-lived donors had more naive CD4+ cells and higher diversity than aged donors. Age brought a roughly linear fall in TCR beta diversity measured per million T cells.

Samples each had at least 6 micrograms of total RNA extracted. Combining a sample-barcoded 5' primer with a J-beta primer mix, a second PCR ran for roughly 7 to 11 cycles. All cDNA molecules were each tagged by a template-switch adaptor with 12 random nucleotides. TCRdb independently ran MiXCR on the 5' RACE reads; one entry per CDR3 protein. The sample has roughly 2 million distinct CDR3 sequences, roughly 50% seen once; the top ten hold over 2%. Trimming cost V 0 bases and J 0 bases, with 9 bases left between them. The CDR3 extends over 15 amino acids. CDR1 and CDR2 from the germline V gene are SGHRS and YFSETQ.

This sequence joins TRBV5-1 and TRBJ2-5, with a possible D match to TRBD2 (5 bases). This TCR came from a woman between 35 and 50 years old in good health. Sequencing used blood. The CDR3 DNA sequence: TGCGCCAGCAGCTTGGCCGGAGCGGACCAAGAGACCCAGTACGTC. This translates into CASSLAGADQETQYV.